One and the same sample provided the 2 T cell receptor beta chains below, sequenced in a study of cytomegalovirus exposure and HLA in healthy donors (dated by TCRdb to between 2016 and 2019). The library was prepared using the immunoSEQ multiplex PCR assay. A mixture of 60 forward primers for TCR Vbeta segments and 13 reverse primers for TCR Jbeta segments was used in the multiplex PCR. TCRdb carries this immuneACCESS record with in-frame sequences only. Its versions omit some clonotypes, under half of them owing to an unresolved V gene in the studies checked, with the rest unexplained. The sample records around 95,000 clones, roughly 80% of which are singletons. The ten largest clonotypes hold more than 3% of the sample. Sequences were obtained from PBMCs. The receptors come from a man younger than 45 in good health and CMV-seropositive.

The CDR3 loop reads CASSFVQVRGEQFF. CDR3 nucleotide sequence: TGTGCCAGCAGCTTTGTGCAGGTCCGGGGTGAGCAGTTCTTC. This sequence joins TRBV7-8 and TRBJ2-1; D is perhaps TRBD2 (5 bases). CDR1 is SGHVS, CDR2 FQNEAQ, per germline. CDR3 size: 14 residues. Trimming shortened V by 3 bases and J by 9 bases, and 15 bases separated the two germline ends.

V gene TRBV28 combines with J gene TRBJ1-2; no reliable D call. The germline gives CDR1 MDHEN, CDR2 SYDVKM. The CDR3 spans 15 residues. With 1 base removed from V and 9 bases from J, the gap between germline ends came to 18 bases. DNA for the CDR3: TGTGCCAGCAGTTTATTCCGAAAGACATCAGCTAGCTACACCTTC. Translated, it gives CASSLFRKTSASYTF.